This is a list of T cell receptor beta chains from one sample in a study of T cells in Graves' hyperthyroidism and ophthalmopathy. TCRdb fed the multiplex PCR reads into MiXCR, producing one record per CDR3 protein. The repertoire holds about 600,000 distinct CDR3 sequences, with about a sixth as singletons. Sequencing was carried out using blood. The origin of the receptors is a woman between 40 and 55 years old with Graves' ophthalmopathy. CDR3s include the opening cysteine and the closing phenylalanine or tryptophan. The D gene is left open where the match is weak. The size entry is marked missing in some rows and otherwise reads once, few, many or a size class.

abundance	j_gene	v_gene	d_gene	CDR3nt	CDR3aa
few	TRBJ2-5	TRBV2	TRBD1	TGTGCCAGCAGTTTTGTAGGGACAGGGCAAGAGACCCAGTACTTC	CASSFVGTGQETQYF
many	TRBJ2-7	TRBV5-1	TRBD2	TGCGCCAGCAGCTTGGCCCGGGCTAGCGGGAGCGAGCAGTACTTC	CASSLARASGSEQYF
many	TRBJ1-1	TRBV5-1	.	TGCGCCAGCAGCTTGGAGGGACCCAAGGAACGAGCTTTCTTT	CASSLEGPKERAFF
many	TRBJ2-3	TRBV7-2	.	TGTGCCAGCAGCCAGGGGCTAAACACAGATACGCAGTATTTT	CASSQGLNTDTQYF
.	TRBJ2-4	TRBV3-1	TRBD2	TGTGCCAGCAGCCCGGGACTAGCGGGAGGGGGGGGCGAAAACATTCAGTACTTC	CASSPGLAGGGGENIQYF
.	TRBJ2-5	TRBV29-1	TRBD2	TGCAGCGTTGTTGTAGCGGGGGGGACCCAAGAGACCCAGTACTTC	CSVVVAGGTQETQYF
many	TRBJ2-2	TRBV18	.	TGTGCCAGCTCACCCCTTGGGCCCACCGGGGAGCTGTTTTTT	CASSPLGPTGELFF
many	TRBJ2-5	TRBV2	TRBD2	TGTGCCAGCAGTGAAGCGGCGGGGGTGCAAGAGACCCAGTACTTC	CASSEAAGVQETQYF
many	TRBJ2-3	TRBV28	.	TGTGCCACCGTCTCGAGCACAGATACGCAGTATTTT	CATVSSTDTQYF
few	TRBJ2-2	TRBV12-3/TRBV12-4	.	TGTGCCAGCAGTATATGGACCAGAGGGACCGGGGAGCTGTTTTTT	CASSIWTRGTGELFF
.	TRBJ1-2	TRBV9	.	TGTGCCAGCAGCGTAGGAGACAGCAACTATGGCTACACCTTC	CASSVGDSNYGYTF
.	TRBJ2-1	TRBV18	TRBD2	TGTGCCAGCTCACTATCACTGTTGACTAGCGGATACAATGAGCAGTTCTTC	CASSLSLLTSGYNEQFF
many	TRBJ2-7	TRBV5-1	TRBD2	TGTGCCAGCAGCTTGACGGGGGGCTACGAGCAGTACTTC	CASSLTGGYEQYF
few	TRBJ1-2	TRBV20-1	.	TGCAGTGCAGTGGACGCAACTAACTATGGCTACACCTTC	CSAVDATNYGYTF
few	TRBJ2-3	TRBV7-9	TRBD1	TGTGCCAGCAGCTCGGGACAGGCTCGCACAGATACGCAGTATTTT	CASSSGQARTDTQYF
.	TRBJ1-3	TRBV5-1	.	TGCGCCAGCAGCTTGGTGGGGGAATACTCTGGAAACACCATATATTTT	CASSLVGEYSGNTIYF
few	TRBJ2-5	TRBV6-5	.	TGTGCCAGCAGTTACCCAGGACAGCAAGAGACCCAGTACTTC	CASSYPGQQETQYF
few	TRBJ2-7	TRBV19	TRBD2	TGTGCCACCCCCGGGACTAGCGGGAGGAACTGGGAGCAGTACTTC	CATPGTSGRNWEQYF
.	TRBJ2-3	TRBV10-3	.	TGTGCCATCAGTGACCGAGGACGAGAAGATACGCAGTATTTT	CAISDRGREDTQYF
.	TRBJ2-1	TRBV18	.	TGTGCCAGCTCCCAGCACGGCCCGGGACCACTTAGCTCCTACAATGAGCAGTTCTTC	CASSQHGPGPLSSYNEQFF
few	TRBJ2-6	TRBV28	.	TGTGCCAGCAGTTCCGGCGGCCTGGGTGGGGCCAACGTCCTGACTTTC	CASSSGGLGGANVLTF
few	TRBJ1-2	TRBV29-1	.	TGCAGCGCCTTACCGGGACCGGTAAACTATGGCTACACCTTC	CSALPGPVNYGYTF